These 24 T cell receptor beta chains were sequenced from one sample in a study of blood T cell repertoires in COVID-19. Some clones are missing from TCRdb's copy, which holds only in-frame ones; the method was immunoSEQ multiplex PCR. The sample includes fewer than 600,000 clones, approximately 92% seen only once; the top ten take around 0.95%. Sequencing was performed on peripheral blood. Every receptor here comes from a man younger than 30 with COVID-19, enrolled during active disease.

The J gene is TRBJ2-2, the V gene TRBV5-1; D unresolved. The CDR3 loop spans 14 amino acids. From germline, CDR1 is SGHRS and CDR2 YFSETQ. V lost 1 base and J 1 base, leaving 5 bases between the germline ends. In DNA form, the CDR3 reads TGCGCCAGCAGCTTGCAGCGGAACACCGGGGAGCTGTTTTTT. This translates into CASSLQRNTGELFF.

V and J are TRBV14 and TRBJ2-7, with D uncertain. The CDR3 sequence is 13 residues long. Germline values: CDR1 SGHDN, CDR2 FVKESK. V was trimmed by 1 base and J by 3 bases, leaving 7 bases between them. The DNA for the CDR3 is TGTGCCAGCAGCCAAGTGTCAGACTACGAGCAGTACTTC. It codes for CASSQVSDYEQYF.

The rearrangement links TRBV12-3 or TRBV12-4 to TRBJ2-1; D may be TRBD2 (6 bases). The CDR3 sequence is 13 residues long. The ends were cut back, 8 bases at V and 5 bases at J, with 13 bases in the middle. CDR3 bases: TGTGCCAGCCGGCGGGGTCGCGACAATGAGCAGTTCTTC. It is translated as CASRRGRDNEQFF.

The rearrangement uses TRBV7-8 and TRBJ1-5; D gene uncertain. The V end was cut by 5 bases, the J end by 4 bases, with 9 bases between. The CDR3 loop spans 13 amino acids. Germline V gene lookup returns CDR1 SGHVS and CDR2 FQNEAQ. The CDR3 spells CASSNRRNQPQHF. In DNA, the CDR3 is TGTGCCAGCAGCAACAGACGGAATCAGCCCCAGCATTTT.

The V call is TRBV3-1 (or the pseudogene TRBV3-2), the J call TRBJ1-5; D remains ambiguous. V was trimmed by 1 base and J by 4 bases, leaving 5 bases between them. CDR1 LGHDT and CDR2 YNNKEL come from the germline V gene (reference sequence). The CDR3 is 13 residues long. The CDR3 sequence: CASSQGPNQPQHF. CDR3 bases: TGTGCCAGCAGCCAAGGTCCGAATCAGCCCCAGCATTTT.

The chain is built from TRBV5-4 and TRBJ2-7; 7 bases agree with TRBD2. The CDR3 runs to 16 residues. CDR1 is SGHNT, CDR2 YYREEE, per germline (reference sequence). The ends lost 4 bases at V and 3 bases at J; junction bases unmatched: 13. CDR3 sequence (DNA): TGTGCCAGCAGCCCCGGGACGGCGGGAGATTACTACGAGCAGTACTTC. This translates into CASSPGTAGDYYEQYF.

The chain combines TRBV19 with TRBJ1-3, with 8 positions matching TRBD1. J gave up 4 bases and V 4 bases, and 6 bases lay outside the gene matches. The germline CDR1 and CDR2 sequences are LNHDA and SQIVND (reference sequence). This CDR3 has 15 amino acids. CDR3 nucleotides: TGTGCCAGTAGTACCGACAGGGGTTCAGGAAACACCATATATTTT. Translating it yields CASSTDRGSGNTIYF.

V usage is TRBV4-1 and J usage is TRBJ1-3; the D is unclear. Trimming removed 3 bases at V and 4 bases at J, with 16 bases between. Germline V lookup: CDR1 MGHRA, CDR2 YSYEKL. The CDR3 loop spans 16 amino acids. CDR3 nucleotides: TGCGCCAGCAGCCAGACCGCCGGAGGCGCCGGAAACACCATATATTTT. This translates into CASSQTAGGAGNTIYF.

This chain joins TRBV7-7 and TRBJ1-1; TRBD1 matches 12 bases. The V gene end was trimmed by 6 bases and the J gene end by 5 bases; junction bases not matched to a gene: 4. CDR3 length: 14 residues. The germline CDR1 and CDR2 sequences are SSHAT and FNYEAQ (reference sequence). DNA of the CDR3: TGTGCCAGCAGGAAGGGACAGGGGGCGACTGAAGCTTTCTTT. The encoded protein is CASRKGQGATEAFF.

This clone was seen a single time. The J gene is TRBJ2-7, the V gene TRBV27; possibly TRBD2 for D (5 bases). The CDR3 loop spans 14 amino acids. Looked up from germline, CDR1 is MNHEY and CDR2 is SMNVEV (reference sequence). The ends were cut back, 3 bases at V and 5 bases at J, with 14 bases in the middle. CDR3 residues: CASSLVREIHEQYF. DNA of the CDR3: TGTGCCAGCAGTTTGGTGAGGGAAATCCACGAGCAGTACTTC.

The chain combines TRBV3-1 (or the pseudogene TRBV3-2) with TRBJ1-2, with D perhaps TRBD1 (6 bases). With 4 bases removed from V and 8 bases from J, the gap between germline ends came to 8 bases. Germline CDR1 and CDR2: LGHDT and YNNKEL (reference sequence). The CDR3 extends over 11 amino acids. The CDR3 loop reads CASSRGPGYTF. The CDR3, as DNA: TGTGCCAGCAGCCGGGGGCCGGGCTACACCTTC.

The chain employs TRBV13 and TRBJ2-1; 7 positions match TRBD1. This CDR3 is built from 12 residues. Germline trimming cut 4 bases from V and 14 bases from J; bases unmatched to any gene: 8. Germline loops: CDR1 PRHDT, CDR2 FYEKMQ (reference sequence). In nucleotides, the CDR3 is TGTGCCAGCAGCTCTACAGGGGTTAGTGAGTTCTTC. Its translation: CASSSTGVSEFF.

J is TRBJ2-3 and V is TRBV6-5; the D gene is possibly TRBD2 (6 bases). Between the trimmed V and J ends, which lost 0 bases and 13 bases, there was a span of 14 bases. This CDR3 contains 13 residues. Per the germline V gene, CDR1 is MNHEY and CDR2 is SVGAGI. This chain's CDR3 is CASSYSIRTKKYF. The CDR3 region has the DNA TGTGCCAGCAGTTACTCGATCCGGACTAAGAAGTATTTT.

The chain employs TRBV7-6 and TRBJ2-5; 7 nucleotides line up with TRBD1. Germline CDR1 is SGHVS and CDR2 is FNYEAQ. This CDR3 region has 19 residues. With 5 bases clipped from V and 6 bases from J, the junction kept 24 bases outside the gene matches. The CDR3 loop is CASSPNFTPGTELVQTQYF. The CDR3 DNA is TGTGCCAGCAGCCCAAACTTTACCCCCGGGACAGAACTCGTACAGACCCAGTACTTC.

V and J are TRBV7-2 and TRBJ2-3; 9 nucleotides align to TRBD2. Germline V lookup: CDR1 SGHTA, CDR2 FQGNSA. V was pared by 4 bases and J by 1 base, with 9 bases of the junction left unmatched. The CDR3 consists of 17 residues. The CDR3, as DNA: TGTGCCAGCAGCTCTACCCCTAGCGGGATGGGCACAGATACGCAGTATTTT. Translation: CASSSTPSGMGTDTQYF.

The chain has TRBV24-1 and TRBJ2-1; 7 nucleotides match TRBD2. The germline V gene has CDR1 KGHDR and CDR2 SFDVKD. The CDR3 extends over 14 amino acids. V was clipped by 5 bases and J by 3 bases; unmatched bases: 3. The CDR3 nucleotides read TGTGCCACCAGTGTAGCTAGCGGCTACAATGAGCAGTTCTTC. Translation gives CATSVASGYNEQFF.

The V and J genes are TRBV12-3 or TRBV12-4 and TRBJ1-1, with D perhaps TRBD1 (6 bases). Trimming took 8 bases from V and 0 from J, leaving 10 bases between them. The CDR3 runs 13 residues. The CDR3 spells CASVDRMNTEAFF. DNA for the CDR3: TGTGCCAGCGTCGACAGGATGAACACTGAAGCTTTCTTT.

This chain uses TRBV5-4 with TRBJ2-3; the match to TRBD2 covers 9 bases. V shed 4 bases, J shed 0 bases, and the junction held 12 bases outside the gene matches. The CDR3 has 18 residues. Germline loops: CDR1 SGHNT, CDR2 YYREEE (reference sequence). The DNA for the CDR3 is TGTGCCAGCAGCCCCCCCCTTGGCGGGAGGGAGAGCACAGATACGCAGTATTTT. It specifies CASSPPLGGRESTDTQYF.

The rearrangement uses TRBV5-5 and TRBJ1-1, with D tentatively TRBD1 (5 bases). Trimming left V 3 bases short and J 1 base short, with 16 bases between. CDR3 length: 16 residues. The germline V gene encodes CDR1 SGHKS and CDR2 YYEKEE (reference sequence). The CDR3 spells CASSWGDRTRNTEAFF. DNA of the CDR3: TGTGCCAGCAGCTGGGGGGACCGAACGAGGAACACTGAAGCTTTCTTT.

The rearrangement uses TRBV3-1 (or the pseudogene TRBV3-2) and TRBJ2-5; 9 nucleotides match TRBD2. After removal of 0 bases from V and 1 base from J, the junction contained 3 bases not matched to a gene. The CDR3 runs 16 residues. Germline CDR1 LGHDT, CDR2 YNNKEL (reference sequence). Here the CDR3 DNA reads TGTGCCAGCAGCCAAGACAGCGGGAGGCCCCAAGAGACCCAGTACTTC. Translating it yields CASSQDSGRPQETQYF.

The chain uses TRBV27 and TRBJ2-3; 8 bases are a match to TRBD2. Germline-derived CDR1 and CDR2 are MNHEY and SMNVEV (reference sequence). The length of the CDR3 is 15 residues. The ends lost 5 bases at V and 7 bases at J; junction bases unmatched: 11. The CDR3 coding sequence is TGTGCCAGCAGTCCCCAAAGCGGGGGTTTTTATACGCAGTATTTT. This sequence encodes CASSPQSGGFYTQYF.

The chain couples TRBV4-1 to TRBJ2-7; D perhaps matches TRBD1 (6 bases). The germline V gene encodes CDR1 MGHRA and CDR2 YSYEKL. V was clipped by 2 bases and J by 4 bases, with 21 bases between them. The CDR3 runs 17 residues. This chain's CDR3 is CASSQQIQGNLWYEQYF. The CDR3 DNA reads TGCGCCAGCAGCCAACAAATTCAGGGGAATTTATGGTACGAGCAGTACTTC.

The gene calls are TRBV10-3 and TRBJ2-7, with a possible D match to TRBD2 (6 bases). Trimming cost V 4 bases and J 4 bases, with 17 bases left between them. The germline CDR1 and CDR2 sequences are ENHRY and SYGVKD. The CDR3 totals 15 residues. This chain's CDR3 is CAISGAGLLTYEQYF. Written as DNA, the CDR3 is TGTGCCATCAGTGGGGCGGGACTCCTAACTTACGAGCAGTACTTC.

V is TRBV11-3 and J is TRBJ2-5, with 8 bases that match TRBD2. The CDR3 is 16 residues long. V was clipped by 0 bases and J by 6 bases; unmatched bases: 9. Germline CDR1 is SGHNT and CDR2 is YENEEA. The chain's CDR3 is CASSLDLTGTRKTQYF. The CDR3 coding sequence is TGTGCCAGCAGCTTAGATCTCACAGGGACTAGAAAGACCCAGTACTTC.